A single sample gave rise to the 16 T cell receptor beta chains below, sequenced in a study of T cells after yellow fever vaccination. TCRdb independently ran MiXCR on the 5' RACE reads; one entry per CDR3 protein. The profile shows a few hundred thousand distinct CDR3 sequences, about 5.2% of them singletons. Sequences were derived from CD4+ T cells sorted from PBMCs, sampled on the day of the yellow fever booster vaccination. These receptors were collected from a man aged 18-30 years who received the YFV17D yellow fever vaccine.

CDR3 residues: CASSYVRGPNYGYTF. In DNA, the CDR3 is TGTGCCAGCAGTTACGTCCGGGGCCCGAACTATGGCTACACCTTC. V and J are TRBV6-5 and TRBJ1-2; D is perhaps TRBD1 (5 bases). CDR3 length: 15 residues. CDR1 and CDR2 (germline): MNHEY, SVGAGI. V was trimmed by 2 bases and J by 2 bases, leaving 12 bases between them.

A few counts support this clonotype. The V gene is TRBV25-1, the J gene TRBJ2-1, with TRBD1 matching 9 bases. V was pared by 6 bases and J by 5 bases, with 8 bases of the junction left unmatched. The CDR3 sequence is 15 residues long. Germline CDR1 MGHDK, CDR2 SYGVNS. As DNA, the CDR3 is TGTGCCAGCAGCGATGCAAGGACAGGGGACAATGAGCAGTTCTTC. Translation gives CASSDARTGDNEQFF.

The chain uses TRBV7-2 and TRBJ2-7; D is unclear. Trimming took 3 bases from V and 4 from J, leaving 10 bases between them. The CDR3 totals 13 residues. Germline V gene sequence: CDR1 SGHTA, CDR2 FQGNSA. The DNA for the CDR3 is TGTGCCAGCAGCTTTGCGACCAGATACGAGCAGTACTTC. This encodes CASSFATRYEQYF.

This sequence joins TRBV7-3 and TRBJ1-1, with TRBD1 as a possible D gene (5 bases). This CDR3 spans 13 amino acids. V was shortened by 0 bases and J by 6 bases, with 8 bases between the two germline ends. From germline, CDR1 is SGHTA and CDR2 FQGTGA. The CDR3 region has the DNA TGTGCCAGCAGCTTAACGGGGGAATCTGAAGCTTTCTTT. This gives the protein CASSLTGESEAFF. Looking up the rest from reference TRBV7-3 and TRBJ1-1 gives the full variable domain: GAGVSQTPSNKVTEKGKYVELRCDPISGHTALYWYRQSLGQGPEFLIYFQGTGAADDSGLPNDRFFAVRPEGSVSTLKIQRTERGDSAVYLCASSLTGESEAFFGQGTRLTVV.

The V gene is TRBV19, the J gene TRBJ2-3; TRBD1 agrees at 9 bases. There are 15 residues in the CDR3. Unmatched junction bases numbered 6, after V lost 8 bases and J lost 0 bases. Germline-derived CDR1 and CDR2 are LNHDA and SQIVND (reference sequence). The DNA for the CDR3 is TGTGCCAGTGGGACAGGGCCATCTAGCACAGATACGCAGTATTTT. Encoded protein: CASGTGPSSTDTQYF.

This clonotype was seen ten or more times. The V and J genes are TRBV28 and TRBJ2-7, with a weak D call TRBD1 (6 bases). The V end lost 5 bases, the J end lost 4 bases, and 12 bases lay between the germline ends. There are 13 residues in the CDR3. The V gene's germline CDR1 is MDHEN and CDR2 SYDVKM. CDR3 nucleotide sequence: TGTGCCAGCAGTCCAGGACAGCAGTACGAGCAGTACGTC. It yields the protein CASSPGQQYEQYV.

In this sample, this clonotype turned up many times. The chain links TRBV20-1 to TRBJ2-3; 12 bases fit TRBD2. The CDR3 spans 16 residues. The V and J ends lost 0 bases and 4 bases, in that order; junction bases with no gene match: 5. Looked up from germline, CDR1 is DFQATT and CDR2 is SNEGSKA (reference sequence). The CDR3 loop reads CSARDRASGGADTQYF. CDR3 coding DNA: TGCAGTGCTAGAGATCGGGCTAGCGGGGGGGCAGATACGCAGTATTTT.

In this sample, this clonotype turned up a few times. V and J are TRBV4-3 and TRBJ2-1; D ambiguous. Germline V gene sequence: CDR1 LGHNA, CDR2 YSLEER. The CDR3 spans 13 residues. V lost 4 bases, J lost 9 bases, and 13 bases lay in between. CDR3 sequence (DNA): TGCGCCAGCAGCCTAAGACTGGACGGTGAGCAGTTCTTC. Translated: CASSLRLDGEQFF.

The CDR3 coding sequence is TGCAGTGCTAGTCAGGGTTGGTTTTCTGAAGCTTTCTTT. Its translation is CSASQGWFSEAFF. V usage is TRBV20-1 and J usage is TRBJ1-1; D perhaps matches TRBD1 (5 bases). The CDR3 is 13 amino acids. Between the trimmed V and J ends, which lost 3 bases and 6 bases, there was a span of 14 bases. Germline assignment: CDR1 DFQATT and CDR2 SNEGSKA (reference sequence).

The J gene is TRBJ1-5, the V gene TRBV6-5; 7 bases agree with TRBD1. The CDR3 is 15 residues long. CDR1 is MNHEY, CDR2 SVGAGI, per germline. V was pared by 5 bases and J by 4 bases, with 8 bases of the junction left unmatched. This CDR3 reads CASSPTGAMNQPQHF. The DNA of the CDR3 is TGTGCCAGCAGTCCCACAGGGGCCATGAATCAGCCCCAGCATTTT.

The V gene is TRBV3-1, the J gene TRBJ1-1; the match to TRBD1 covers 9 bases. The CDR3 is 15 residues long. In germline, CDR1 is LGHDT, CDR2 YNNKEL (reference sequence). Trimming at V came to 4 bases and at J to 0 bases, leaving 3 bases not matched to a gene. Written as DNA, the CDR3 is TGTGCCAGCAGCCGGGGACAGGGTCTGAACACTGAAGCTTTCTTT. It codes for CASSRGQGLNTEAFF.

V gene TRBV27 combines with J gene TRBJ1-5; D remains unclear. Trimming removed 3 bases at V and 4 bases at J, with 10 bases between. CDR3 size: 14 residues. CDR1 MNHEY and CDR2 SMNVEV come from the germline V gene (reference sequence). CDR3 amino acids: CASSLSDGNQPQHF. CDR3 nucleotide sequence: TGTGCCAGCAGTTTGTCCGACGGGAATCAGCCCCAGCATTTT.

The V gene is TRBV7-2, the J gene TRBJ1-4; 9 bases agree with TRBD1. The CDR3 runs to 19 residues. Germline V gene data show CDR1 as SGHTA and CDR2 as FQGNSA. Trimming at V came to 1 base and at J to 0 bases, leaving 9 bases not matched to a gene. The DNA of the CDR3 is TGTGCCAGCAGCTTAGAACGGACAGGGGTGCTTACAACTAATGAAAAACTGTTTTTT. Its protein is CASSLERTGVLTTNEKLFF.

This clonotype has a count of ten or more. The CDR3: CASSWTAGVGETQYF. Here the CDR3 DNA reads TGTGCCAGCAGCTGGACGGCGGGGGTTGGGGAGACCCAGTACTTC. The chain joins TRBV7-2 to TRBJ2-5, with 7 bases lining up with TRBD2. The germline gives CDR1 SGHTA, CDR2 FQGNSA. Losses at the gene ends were 4 bases for V and 5 bases for J; bases not matched to a gene: 10. The CDR3 covers 15 residues. Full variable domain (outside the CDR3, taken from reference TRBV7-2 and TRBJ2-5): GAGVSQSPSNKVTEKGKDVELRCDPISGHTALYWYRQSLGQGLEFLIYFQGNSAPDKSGLPSDRFSAERTGGSVSTLTIQRTQQEDSAVYLCASSWTAGVGETQYFGPGTRLLVL.

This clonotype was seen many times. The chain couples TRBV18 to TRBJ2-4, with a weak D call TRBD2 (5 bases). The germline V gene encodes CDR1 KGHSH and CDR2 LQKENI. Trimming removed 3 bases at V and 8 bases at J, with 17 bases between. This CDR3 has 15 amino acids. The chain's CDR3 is CASSPTVGLGDIQYF. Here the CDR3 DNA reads TGTGCCAGCTCACCCACCGTGGGCCTCGGGGACATTCAGTACTTC.

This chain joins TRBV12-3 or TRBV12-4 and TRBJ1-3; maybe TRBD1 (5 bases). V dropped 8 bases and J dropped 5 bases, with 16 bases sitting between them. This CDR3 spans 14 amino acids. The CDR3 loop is CASSLTPGRNTIYF. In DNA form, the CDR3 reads TGTGCCAGCTCTCTAACTCCAGGGAGAAACACCATATATTTT.